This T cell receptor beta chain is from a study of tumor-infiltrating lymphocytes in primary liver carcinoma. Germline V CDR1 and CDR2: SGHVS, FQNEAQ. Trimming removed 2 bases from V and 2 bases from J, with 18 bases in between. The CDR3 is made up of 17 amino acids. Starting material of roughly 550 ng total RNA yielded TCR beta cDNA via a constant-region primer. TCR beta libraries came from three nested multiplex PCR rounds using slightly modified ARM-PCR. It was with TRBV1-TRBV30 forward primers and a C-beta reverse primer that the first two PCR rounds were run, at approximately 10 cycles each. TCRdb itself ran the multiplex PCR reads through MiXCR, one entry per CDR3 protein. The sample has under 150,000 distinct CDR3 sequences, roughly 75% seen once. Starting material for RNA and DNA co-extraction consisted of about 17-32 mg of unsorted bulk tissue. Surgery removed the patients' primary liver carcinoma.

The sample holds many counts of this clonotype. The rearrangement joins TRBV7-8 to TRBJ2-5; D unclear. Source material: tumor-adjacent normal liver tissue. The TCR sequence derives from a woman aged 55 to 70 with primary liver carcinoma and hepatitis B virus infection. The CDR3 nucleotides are TGTGCCAGCAGCTTACTTTCCCCCCTAGTAACGCAAGAGACCCAGTACTTC. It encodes CASSLLSPLVTQETQYF.